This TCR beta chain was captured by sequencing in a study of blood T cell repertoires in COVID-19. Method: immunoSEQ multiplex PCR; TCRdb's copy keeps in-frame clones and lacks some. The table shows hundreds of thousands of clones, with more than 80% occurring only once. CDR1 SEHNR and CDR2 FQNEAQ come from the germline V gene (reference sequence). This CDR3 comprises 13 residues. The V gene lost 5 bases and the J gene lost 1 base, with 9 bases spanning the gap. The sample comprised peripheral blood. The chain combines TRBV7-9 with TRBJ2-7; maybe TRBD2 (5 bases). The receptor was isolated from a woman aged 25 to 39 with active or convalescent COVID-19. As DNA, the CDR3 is TGTGCCAGCAGCCCCCCGGGGTCCTACGAGCAGTACTTC. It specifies CASSPPGSYEQYF.